This T cell receptor (beta chain) was identified in a study of cytomegalovirus exposure and HLA in healthy donors. Whole-study findings and limits: A few V segments could not be told apart, such as TRBV6-2 and TRBV6-3, and were left out.

Comment on this clone: Its antigen remains unknown.

Primers included in the PCR were 60 Vbeta and 13 Jbeta primers. Here immunoSEQ multiplex PCR was the method, and the copy in TCRdb shows in-frame clones only, minus some. The repertoire consists of about 160,000 clones, with over 80% occurring once and the leading ten covering approximately 6.7%. With 3 bases removed from V and 1 base from J, the gap between germline ends came to 16 bases. Germline CDR1 and CDR2: KGHSH and LQKENI. The CDR3 consists of 16 residues. The receptor was derived from a male donor in good health and CMV-seropositive. The genes are TRBV18 and TRBJ2-7, with a tentative D call TRBD2 (6 bases). The specimen sequenced was PBMCs. The CDR3 is CASSPKTRDGSYEQYF. The CDR3 nucleotides read TGTGCCAGCTCACCGAAGACTAGAGATGGTTCCTACGAGCAGTACTTC.